These 7 T cell receptor beta chains originate from one sample sequenced in a study of OX40 agonist ivuxolimab in advanced cancers. Sequenced by immunoSEQ multiplex PCR; TCRdb stores in-frame clones only, minus some. The repertoire consists of 80,000 to 95,000 clones, with about 88% occurring once and the leading ten covering 0.72%. The sequences come from CD4+ or CD8+ T cells sorted from blood, collected in a trial of the OX40 agonist ivuxolimab. The receptors derive from an adult with an advanced solid tumor such as melanoma, head and neck, liver or kidney cancer.

This chain links TRBV6-6 with TRBJ1-3, with 9 bases lining up with TRBD1. The germline gives CDR1 MNHNY, CDR2 SVGAGI (reference sequence). V dropped 8 bases and J dropped 6; count of bases not matched to a gene: 11. CDR3 length: 15 amino acids. The CDR3 region has the DNA TGTGCCAGCCGTAGGTCAGGACAGGGGCCAAACACCATATATTTT. The encoded protein is CASRRSGQGPNTIYF.

The genes are TRBV2 and TRBJ2-3; 9 bases are a match to TRBD2. The V gene end was trimmed by 6 bases and the J gene end by 2 bases; junction bases not matched to a gene: 9. The CDR3 loop spans 16 amino acids. CDR1 is SNHLY, CDR2 FYNNEI, per germline. The CDR3 bases are TGTGCCAGCAGGGGTAGAAGCGGGGGGTCCACAGATACGCAGTATTTT. It specifies CASRGRSGGSTDTQYF.

The CDR3 spells CASSRGGYNEQFF. The CDR3, as DNA: TGTGCCAGCTCACGGGGGGGCTACAATGAGCAGTTCTTC. The genes are TRBV18 and TRBJ2-1; 7 positions match TRBD2. V was clipped by 4 bases and J by 3 bases; unmatched bases: 0. The CDR3 has 13 amino acids. Germline V gene sequence: CDR1 KGHSH, CDR2 LQKENI.

The J gene is TRBJ2-7, the V gene TRBV5-1; 7 nucleotides align to TRBD1. The germline CDR1 and CDR2 sequences are SGHRS and YFSETQ. The CDR3 totals 15 residues. J gave up 0 bases and V 4 bases, and 7 bases lay outside the gene matches. The DNA of the CDR3 is TGCGCCAGCAGCCTCAACCGGGACAGCTCCTACGAGCAGTACTTC. It is translated as CASSLNRDSSYEQYF.

The V call is TRBV28, the J call TRBJ1-2; 7 nucleotides line up with TRBD1. Germline CDR1 MDHEN, CDR2 SYDVKM. With 6 bases clipped from V and 3 bases from J, the junction kept 10 bases outside the gene matches. CDR3 length: 15 amino acids. CDR3 sequence reads: CASSPTGRGDYGYTF. CDR3 coding DNA: TGTGCCAGCAGCCCGACGGGCAGGGGGGACTATGGCTACACCTTC.

V usage is TRBV9 and J usage is TRBJ1-4; TRBD1 aligns across 8 bases. With 3 bases clipped from V and 5 bases from J, the junction kept 9 bases outside the gene matches. The CDR3 totals 16 residues. The germline CDR1 and CDR2 sequences are SGDLS and YYNGEE. CDR3 residues: CASSGRRGPENEKLFF. DNA for the CDR3: TGTGCCAGCAGCGGACGCAGGGGGCCTGAGAATGAAAAACTGTTTTTT.

This chain joins TRBV7-2 and TRBJ1-4, with D maybe TRBD1 (5 bases). The V gene's germline CDR1 is SGHTA and CDR2 FQGNSA. The CDR3 covers 13 residues. Trimming removed 9 bases at V and 7 bases at J, with 15 bases between. In nucleotides, the CDR3 is TGTGCCAGTAAATTCTCGGGGGGTGAAAAACTGTTTTTT. Residues: CASKFSGGEKLFF. Full variable domain (outside the CDR3, taken from reference TRBV7-2 and TRBJ1-4): GAGVSQSPSNKVTEKGKDVELRCDPISGHTALYWYRQSLGQGLEFLIYFQGNSAPDKSGLPSDRFSAERTGGSVSTLTIQRTQQEDSAVYLCASKFSGGEKLFFGSGTQLSVL.